Listed below are T cell receptor beta chains from one sample, sequenced in a study of T-cell reconstitution after alpha-beta-depleted transplantation in children. TCRdb re-analysed the PCR reads in MiXCR, keeping a single row per CDR3 protein. The table records about 420,000 distinct CDR3 sequences, 15% to 20% of them present only once. The source material was PBMCs, mostly from graft donor cells, sampled 360 days after TCRalphabeta/CD19-depleted stem cell transplant. The receptors shown here come from a boy younger than two who had a stem cell transplant for Wiskott-Aldrich syndrome, so the T cells may come from the graft donor. Each CDR3 is given with its conserved first and last residue. The D gene is left open where the match is weak. Rows may omit the clone size; those that give it use once, few, many or a size class.

NA,TRBV2,NA,TRBJ2-3,TGTGCCAGCAGTGAAGGGAAGCAGTATTTT,CASSEGKQYF
NA,TRBV12-3/TRBV12-4,NA,TRBJ1-4,TGTGCCAGCAGTTTTGTAGTTAATGAAAAACTGTTTTTT,CASSFVVNEKLFF
NA,TRBV29-1,NA,TRBJ2-7,TGCAGCGTGTACAGGGAAAACGAGCAGTACTTC,CSVYRENEQYF
NA,TRBV7-2,NA,TRBJ2-1,TGTGCCAGCAGCTTGTACAGGGAAGGTGAGCAGTTCTTC,CASSLYREGEQFF
NA,TRBV10-3,few,TRBJ2-1,TGTGCCATCATCCCTAAAAAGACCGATGAGCAGTTCTTC,CAIIPKKTDEQFF
NA,TRBV7-6,few,TRBJ1-1,TGTGCCAGCAGCTCCTCCCGGGGAACGGCTTTCTTT,CASSSSRGTAFF
TRBD1,TRBV4-3,NA,TRBJ1-2,TGCGCCAGCAGTCCCACGGACAGGGACTATGGCTACACCTTC,CASSPTDRDYGYTF
NA,TRBV20-1,NA,TRBJ2-2,TGCAGTGCTAGAGCATTGAGGGCGGACACCGGGGAGCTGTTTTTT,CSARALRADTGELFF
TRBD2,TRBV10-2,few,TRBJ2-1,TGCGCCAGCAGAACTAGCGGGGGAGCCTACAATGAGCAGTTCTTC,CASRTSGGAYNEQFF
NA,TRBV7-2,few,TRBJ2-7,TGTGCCAGCAGCTTAGTCGGTAGCGGATACTACGAGCAGTACTTC,CASSLVGSGYYEQYF
TRBD1,TRBV7-9,few,TRBJ1-6,TGTGCCAGCAGCGGACAGGGAGTTTCCTATAATTCACCCCTCCACTTT,CASSGQGVSYNSPLHF
NA,TRBV29-1,NA,TRBJ1-1,TGCAGCGTCGACGGGGTTAGAGAAGCTTTCTTT,CSVDGVREAFF
NA,TRBV5-1,few,TRBJ1-4,TGCGCCAGCAGCGATGGACGGATGACTAATGAAAAACTGTTTTTT,CASSDGRMTNEKLFF